The 23 T cell receptor beta chains presented below share a single source sample, sequenced in a study of blood T cell repertoires in COVID-19. The data were produced by immunoSEQ multiplex PCR, yet TCRdb's version contains in-frame clones alone and is incomplete. The table has about 340,000 clones, about four fifths seen once. The sequencing input was peripheral blood. These receptors were obtained from a man aged 25-40 years with active or convalescent COVID-19.

The chain links TRBV6-5 to TRBJ1-3, with TRBD1 matching 9 bases. CDR1 is MNHEY and CDR2 is SVGAGI in the germline V gene. CDR3 length: 15 residues. V trimming: 8 bases; J trimming: 4 bases; junction bases outside the gene matches: 9. CDR3 residues: CASRPQGAGGNTIYF. CDR3 in DNA: TGTGCCAGCCGGCCACAGGGGGCAGGGGGAAACACCATATATTTT.

The chain is built from TRBV19 and TRBJ2-1; D is perhaps TRBD2 (7 bases). Germline V gene data show CDR1 as LNHDA and CDR2 as SQIVND (reference sequence). V was pared by 7 bases and J by 9 bases, with 22 bases between. The CDR3 is made up of 15 amino acids. The CDR3 sequence is CASTHVGEGGSEQFF. The CDR3 nucleotides are TGTGCCAGTACCCACGTCGGGGAGGGGGGAAGTGAGCAGTTCTTC.

This chain joins TRBV3-1 (or the pseudogene TRBV3-2) and TRBJ2-5, with 12 bases aligning to TRBD2. The V gene end was trimmed by 4 bases and the J gene end by 5 bases; junction bases not matched to a gene: 5. The V gene's germline CDR1 is LGHDT and CDR2 YNNKEL (reference sequence). This CDR3 has 15 amino acids. The CDR3 sequence: CASSPTSGSAETQYF. CDR3 nucleotide sequence: TGTGCCAGCAGCCCGACTAGCGGGAGCGCTGAGACCCAGTACTTC.

V usage is TRBV5-4 and J usage is TRBJ2-7, with D perhaps matching TRBD2 (5 bases). The CDR3 contains 13 residues. CDR1 and CDR2 (germline): SGHNT, YYREEE (reference sequence). Between the trimmed V and J ends, which lost 4 bases and 4 bases, there was a span of 12 bases. For the CDR3, the DNA is TGTGCCAGCAGCGCCAGGCCGGGGTACGAGCAGTACTTC. It specifies CASSARPGYEQYF.

V usage is TRBV11-3 and J usage is TRBJ1-1; D ambiguous. The length of the CDR3 is 12 residues. V shed 5 bases and J shed 10 bases, with 14 bases lying between them. CDR1 is SGHNT and CDR2 is YENEEA in the germline V gene. The CDR3 sequence: CASSAGLEGAFF. The CDR3 bases are TGTGCCAGCAGCGCTGGCCTGGAGGGAGCTTTCTTT.

V and J are TRBV29-1 and TRBJ1-1; 7 bases are shared with TRBD1. The germline V gene encodes CDR1 SQVTM and CDR2 ANQGSEA. V lost 4 bases, J lost 4 bases, and 9 bases stayed unmatched. CDR3 length equals 14 residues. CDR3: CSVVGDRWGTEAFF. The CDR3 DNA reads as TGCAGCGTTGTGGGGGACAGATGGGGCACTGAAGCTTTCTTT.

The V gene is TRBV12-3 or TRBV12-4, the J gene TRBJ2-1; a weak D match, TRBD2 (5 bases). CDR3 size: 13 residues. Trimming took off 6 bases at V and 7 bases at J, with 13 bases between the two ends. CDR3 loop: CASSGVKENEQFF. Here the CDR3 DNA reads TGTGCCAGCAGCGGGGTCAAAGAGAATGAGCAGTTCTTC.

V is TRBV27 and J is TRBJ1-3, with no clear D. In germline, CDR1 is MNHEY, CDR2 SMNVEV (reference sequence). The V end was cut by 8 bases, the J end by 2 bases, with 16 bases between. The length of the CDR3 is 15 residues. CDR3 nucleotides: TGTGCCAGCGCCAATTTCGGGTGGGCTGGAAACACCATATATTTT. This translates into CASANFGWAGNTIYF.

V and J are TRBV7-9 and TRBJ1-2; 8 bases map to TRBD1. Germline values: CDR1 SEHNR, CDR2 FQNEAQ (reference sequence). Trimming cost V 5 bases and J 3 bases; bases outside gene matches: 5. This CDR3 has 14 residues. CDR3: CASSQGAPYYGYTF. Here the CDR3 DNA reads TGTGCCAGCAGCCAGGGGGCGCCGTACTATGGCTACACCTTC. Drawing the rest from reference TRBV7-9 and TRBJ1-2, the complete variable domain is DTGVSQNPRHKITKRGQNVTFRCDPISEHNRLYWYRQTLGQGPEFLTYFQNEAQLEKSRLLSDRFSAERPKGSFSTLEIQRTEQGDSAMYLCASSQGAPYYGYTFGSGTRLTVV.

The chain links TRBV7-2 to TRBJ2-4; 9 bases match TRBD2. The germline V gene has CDR1 SGHTA and CDR2 FQGNSA. The CDR3 covers 15 residues. J gave up 1 base and V 3 bases, and 1 base lay outside the gene matches. CDR3 protein: CASSFAGGAKNIQYF. CDR3 nucleotides: TGTGCCAGCAGCTTCGCGGGAGGGGCCAAAAACATTCAGTACTTC.

The rearrangement uses TRBV6-5 and TRBJ1-1; the D is unclear. Germline CDR1 is MNHEY and CDR2 is SVGAGI. This CDR3 contains 13 residues. The V gene lost 7 bases and the J gene lost 2 bases, with 11 bases spanning the gap. CDR3 sequence: CASTYTRNTEAFF. In DNA form, the CDR3 reads TGTGCCAGCACCTATACCCGAAACACTGAAGCTTTCTTT.

This rearrangement joins TRBV19 to TRBJ2-1; the match to TRBD2 covers 8 bases. The CDR3 has 16 residues. Trimming took 3 bases from V and 3 from J; bases not matched to a gene: 7. Germline loops: CDR1 LNHDA, CDR2 SQIVND (reference sequence). Here the CDR3 reads CASSIRTSSYYNEQFF. In nucleotides, the CDR3 is TGTGCCAGTAGTATCCGGACTAGCAGCTACTACAATGAGCAGTTCTTC.

This clone was observed a handful of times. The rearrangement joins TRBV11-3 to TRBJ2-1; 11 bases fit TRBD2. The germline gives CDR1 SGHNT, CDR2 YENEEA. This CDR3 is 16 amino acids long. V trimming: 2 bases; J trimming: 1 base; junction bases outside the gene matches: 1. The CDR3 loop reads CASSLIAGGSYNEQFF. The CDR3 nucleotides are TGTGCCAGCAGCTTAATAGCGGGGGGGTCCTACAATGAGCAGTTCTTC.

This chain uses TRBV4-3 with TRBJ1-1, with D possibly TRBD1 on 6 matching bases. CDR3 size: 14 residues. V was shortened by 5 bases and J by 1 base, with 11 bases between the two germline ends. The germline CDR1 and CDR2 sequences are LGHNA and YSLEER. As DNA, the CDR3 is TGCGCCAGCAGCTTGGACAGTTCGAACACTGAAGCTTTCTTT. Its translation: CASSLDSSNTEAFF.

V usage is TRBV13 and J usage is TRBJ1-2; D perhaps matches TRBD1 (5 bases). From germline, CDR1 is PRHDT and CDR2 FYEKMQ (reference sequence). V was pared by 6 bases and J by 6 bases, with 17 bases between. CDR3 length: 14 amino acids. The CDR3 nucleotides read TGTGCCAGCAGAGGGCGGGACTCCAAGGATGGCTACACCTTC. It encodes CASRGRDSKDGYTF.

The chain couples TRBV4-1 to TRBJ1-2, with a possible D match to TRBD1 (6 bases). Germline V gene sequence: CDR1 MGHRA, CDR2 YSYEKL. Trimming took 6 bases from V and 2 from J, leaving 16 bases between them. The CDR3 contains 15 residues. This CDR3 is CASRPETGANYGYTF. Written as DNA, the CDR3 is TGCGCCAGCAGACCCGAGACAGGAGCGAACTATGGCTACACCTTC.

V gene TRBV10-3 combines with J gene TRBJ2-1, with a tentative D call TRBD2 (6 bases). Germline-derived CDR1 and CDR2 are ENHRY and SYGVKD. V was cut by 7 bases and J by 4 bases, with 14 bases left in between. CDR3 size: 14 residues. In DNA, the CDR3 is TGTGCCATCACGGAGAGCGGGTTTTACAATGAGCAGTTCTTC. It is translated as CAITESGFYNEQFF.

This CDR3 reads CSASRGQGGETQYF. The CDR3 nucleotides read TGCAGTGCTAGTAGGGGACAGGGAGGAGAGACCCAGTACTTC. The J gene is TRBJ2-5, the V gene TRBV20-1; 9 bases match TRBD1. This CDR3 is built from 14 residues. The germline V gene encodes CDR1 DFQATT and CDR2 SNEGSKA (reference sequence). V was clipped by 3 bases and J by 4 bases; unmatched bases: 6.

The CDR3 region is CASSLASGQGAETQYF. For the CDR3, the DNA is TGTGCCAGCAGCTTAGCGAGCGGACAGGGGGCCGAGACCCAGTACTTC. This sequence joins TRBV7-8 and TRBJ2-5, with 11 nucleotides matching TRBD1. With 0 bases clipped from V and 5 bases from J, the junction kept 5 bases outside the gene matches. The CDR3 is 16 amino acids. Germline loops: CDR1 SGHVS, CDR2 FQNEAQ.

The V call is TRBV6-2 or TRBV6-3, the J call TRBJ1-2, with TRBD1 as a possible D gene (6 bases). The CDR3 is 15 amino acids. From germline, CDR1 is MNHEY and CDR2 SVGEGT. V was clipped by 2 bases and J by 1 base, with 11 bases between them. The CDR3 loop reads CASSYQGTLNYGYTF. CDR3 coding DNA: TGTGCCAGCAGTTACCAGGGGACCCTTAACTATGGCTACACCTTC.

The chain employs TRBV4-3 and TRBJ1-4; D is uncertain. The CDR3 runs to 14 residues. Germline V gives CDR1 LGHNA, CDR2 YSLEER. With 1 base removed from V and 0 bases from J, the gap between germline ends came to 3 bases. The CDR3 here is CASSQGATNEKLFF. The CDR3 coding sequence is TGCGCCAGCAGCCAAGGAGCAACTAATGAAAAACTGTTTTTT.

This clone appeared once. The chain recombines TRBV5-1 with TRBJ2-3, with TRBD1 matching 10 bases. The CDR3 runs to 15 residues. The J segment lost 4 bases and the V segment lost 4 bases, leaving 6 bases of the junction unmatched. Germline CDR1 is SGHRS and CDR2 is YFSETQ. DNA of the CDR3: TGCGCCAGCAGCCCGGGGGGGACAGGGGCAGATACGCAGTATTTT. Translation gives CASSPGGTGADTQYF.

This clone was seen repeatedly, ten times or more. Additional DNA sequences in this sample encode the identical CDR3. The gene calls are TRBV6-2 or TRBV6-3 and TRBJ2-7; D uncertain. The CDR3 contains 12 residues. CDR1 is MNHEY and CDR2 is SVGEGT in the germline V gene. V was pared by 3 bases and J by 2 bases, with 5 bases between. The CDR3 reads CASSYSPYEQYF. In DNA form, the CDR3 reads TGTGCCAGCAGTTATAGCCCCTACGAGCAGTACTTC.